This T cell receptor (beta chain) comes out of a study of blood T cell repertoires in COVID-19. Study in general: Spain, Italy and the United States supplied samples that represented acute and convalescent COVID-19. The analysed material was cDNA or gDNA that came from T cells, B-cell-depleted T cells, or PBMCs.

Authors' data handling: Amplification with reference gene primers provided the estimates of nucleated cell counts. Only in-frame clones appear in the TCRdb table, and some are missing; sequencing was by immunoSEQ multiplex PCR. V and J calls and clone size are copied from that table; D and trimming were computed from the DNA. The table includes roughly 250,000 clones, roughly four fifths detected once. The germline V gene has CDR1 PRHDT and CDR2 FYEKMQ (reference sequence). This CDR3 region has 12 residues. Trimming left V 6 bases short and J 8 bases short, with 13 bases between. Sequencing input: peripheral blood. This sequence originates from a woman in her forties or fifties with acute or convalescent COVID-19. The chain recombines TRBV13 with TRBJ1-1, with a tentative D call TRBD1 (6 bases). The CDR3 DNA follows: TGTGCCAGCAGTTCTACAGGGTTCGAAGCTTTCTTT. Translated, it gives CASSSTGFEAFF. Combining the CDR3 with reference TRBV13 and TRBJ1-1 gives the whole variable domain AAGVIQSPRHLIKEKRETATLKCYPIPRHDTVYWYQQGPGQDPQFLISFYEKMQSDKGSIPDRFSAQQFSDYHSELNMSSLELGDSALYFCASSSTGFEAFFGQGTRLTVV.